This T cell receptor (beta chain) was captured in a study of T-cell memory formation after mild COVID-19. General study results and limits: In pre-infection memory, a portion of responding clones appeared, which suggested that cross-reactive memory joined.

This clonotype has a handful of counts. Its matching antigen is unknown. From the 5' RACE reads, TCRdb called clonotypes with MiXCR, one entry per CDR3 protein. The table has roughly 200,000 distinct CDR3 sequences, roughly 16% seen once. Germline V gene data show CDR1 as MNHEY and CDR2 as SVGAGI. CDR3 size: 13 residues. Trimming at V came to 6 bases and at J to 3 bases, leaving 1 base not matched to a gene. Sample: PBMCs or a T cell subset sorted from them (not recorded which). This sequence was found in an adult woman who had mild COVID-19 (a few samples of this study predate the infection). Cell type and time point are not known. The chain carries TRBV6-5 and TRBJ2-1, with 8 nucleotides matching TRBD2. The CDR3 nucleotides read TGTGCCAGCAGGGCGGGAGGCTACAATGAGCAGTTCTTC. It encodes CASRAGGYNEQFF.